This TCR beta chain was documented in a study of cytomegalovirus exposure and HLA in healthy donors. To note about this clone: What it binds is unknown.

There are 17 residues in the CDR3. Germline V gives CDR1 SGHDT, CDR2 YYEEEE. Deletions cut 1 base from V and 0 bases from J, with 14 bases between. With 60 Vbeta and 13 Jbeta primers, the PCR was carried out. The table came from immunoSEQ multiplex PCR; TCRdb's copy has only in-frame clones and leaves some out. Of 270,000 or so clones listed, roughly 89% are singletons. Findings of the study overall: Fewer N-insertions (relative to the roughly 660-donor mean) were reportedly seen in an Asian-associated ancestry cluster in a later analysis.

The receptor was derived from a man between 35 and 55 years old in good health and CMV-seropositive. Sequences were obtained from PBMCs. The gene calls are TRBV5-6 and TRBJ1-5; TRBD1 is a possible D gene (6 bases). The CDR3 region is CASSLWDTSYSNQPQHF. CDR3 DNA sequence: TGTGCCAGCAGCTTGTGGGACACAAGTTATAGCAATCAGCCCCAGCATTTT.